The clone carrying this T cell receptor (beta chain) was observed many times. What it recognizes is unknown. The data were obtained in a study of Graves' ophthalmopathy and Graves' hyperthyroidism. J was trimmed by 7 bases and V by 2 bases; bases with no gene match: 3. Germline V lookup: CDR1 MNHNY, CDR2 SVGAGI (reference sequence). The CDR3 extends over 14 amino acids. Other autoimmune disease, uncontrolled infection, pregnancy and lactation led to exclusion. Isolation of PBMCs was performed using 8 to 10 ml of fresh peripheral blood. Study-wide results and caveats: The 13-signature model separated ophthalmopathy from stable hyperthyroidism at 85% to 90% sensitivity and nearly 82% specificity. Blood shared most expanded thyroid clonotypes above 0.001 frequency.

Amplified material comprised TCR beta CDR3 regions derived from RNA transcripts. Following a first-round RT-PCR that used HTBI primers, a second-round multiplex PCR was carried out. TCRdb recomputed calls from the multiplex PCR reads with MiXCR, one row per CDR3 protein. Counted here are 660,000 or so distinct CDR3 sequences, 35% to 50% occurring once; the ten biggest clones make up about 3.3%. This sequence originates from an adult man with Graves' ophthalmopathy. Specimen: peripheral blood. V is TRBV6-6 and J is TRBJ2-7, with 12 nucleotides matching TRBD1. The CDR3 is CASSYTGQGAEQYF. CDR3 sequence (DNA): TGTGCCAGCAGTTACACGGGACAGGGGGCTGAGCAGTACTTC.